The 6 T cell receptor beta chains presented below share a single source sample, sequenced in a study of neurological immune-mediated disorders. TCRdb independently ran MiXCR on the 5' RACE reads; one entry per CDR3 protein. The profile covers roughly 80,000 distinct CDR3 sequences, with 10% appearing a single time and about 1.8% taken by the ten largest. The sample consisted of PBMCs. The origin of the receptors is a man aged 35 to 55 in good health.

This clonotype was counted many times. This chain connects TRBV20-1 to TRBJ2-3, with no clear D. Trimming pared 5 bases from V and 0 bases from J, leaving 12 bases between. The CDR3 has 14 residues. CDR1 and CDR2 (germline): DFQATT, SNEGSKA (reference sequence). CDR3 loop: CSAGRFTSTDTQYF. CDR3 bases: TGCAGTGCTGGAAGATTTACTAGCACAGATACGCAGTATTTT.

Ten or more counts support this clonotype. The V gene is TRBV5-1, the J gene TRBJ2-5; perhaps TRBD1 as D (6 bases). V was shortened by 5 bases and J by 2 bases, with 10 bases between the two germline ends. The germline CDR1 and CDR2 sequences are SGHRS and YFSETQ. The CDR3 has 13 amino acids. The CDR3, as DNA: TGCGCCAGCAGAAGACAGGAACAAGAGACCCAGTACTTC. Amino acid sequence: CASRRQEQETQYF.

At least ten counts were recorded for this clonotype. The chain carries TRBV5-4 and TRBJ2-7; 10 nucleotides line up with TRBD2. J was trimmed by 7 bases and V by 1 base; bases with no gene match: 20. Germline V gives CDR1 SGHNT, CDR2 YYREEE (reference sequence). The CDR3 is 19 residues long. The CDR3 reads CASSLTKSRASGSITEQYF. In DNA form, the CDR3 reads TGTGCCAGCAGCTTGACGAAAAGCCGGGCTAGCGGGAGTATCACGGAGCAGTACTTC.

This clonotype was recorded at least ten times. In nucleotides, the CDR3 is TGCGCCAGCAGCTTGGAGGTGCCCCGCTCCTACAATGAGCAGTTCTTC. It is translated as CASSLEVPRSYNEQFF. The gene calls are TRBV5-1 and TRBJ2-1; D uncertain. CDR1 and CDR2 from the germline V gene are SGHRS and YFSETQ. V was cut by 0 bases and J by 0 bases, with 10 bases left in between. The CDR3 spans 16 residues.

This clonotype has a count of ten or more. This chain links TRBV9 with TRBJ1-5; tentatively, D is TRBD1 (5 bases). Trimming removed 0 bases at V and 7 bases at J, with 8 bases between. The CDR3 runs 13 residues. Germline V gene sequence: CDR1 SGDLS, CDR2 YYNGEE. CDR3 region: CASSVGGVQPQHF. CDR3 DNA sequence: TGTGCCAGCAGCGTAGGGGGGGTCCAGCCCCAGCATTTT.

In its sample, this clonotype was seen many times. This chain connects TRBV15 to TRBJ2-1, with unresolved D. Germline V CDR1 and CDR2: LNHNV, YYDKDF (reference sequence). This CDR3 is built from 18 residues. V was pared by 0 bases and J by 0 bases, with 15 bases between. CDR3 residues: CATSRDWTAFGSYNEQFF. The CDR3 DNA follows: TGTGCCACCAGCAGAGATTGGACGGCCTTCGGCTCCTACAATGAGCAGTTCTTC.